This T cell receptor beta chain was obtained from a study of vaccination effects on CD4 cells after COVID-19. With about ten days of culture completed, CD4+ T cells were isolated. The repertoire was sequenced with immunoSEQ multiplex PCR; TCRdb's copy has only in-frame clones and lacks some. Among tens of thousands of clones, approximately 71% were seen once, and the ten largest hold under 2.5%. As for this clone: Its antigen is currently unknown.

V gave up 1 base and J gave up 4 bases, with 12 bases separating them. Looked up from germline, CDR1 is LGHDT and CDR2 is YNNKEL (reference sequence). The CDR3 loop spans 15 amino acids. The material sequenced was CD4+ T cells from PBMCs cultured without peptide, taken before COVID-19 vaccination. The chain links TRBV3-1 (or the pseudogene TRBV3-2) to TRBJ2-3; D call uncertain. This clonotype originated in a human donor who received a COVID-19 vaccine. The CDR3 reads CASSQGTLGADTQYF. The CDR3 nucleotides read TGTGCCAGCAGCCAAGGGACCTTGGGCGCAGATACGCAGTATTTT.